A selection of T cell receptor beta chains follows, all from one sample in a study of blood T cells in healthy people across ages. TCRdb called the 5' RACE reads again in MiXCR, with one record for every CDR3 protein. The table records more than 500,000 distinct CDR3 sequences, about 25% of them present only once. The sequencing sample was made of blood. Every receptor here comes from a woman between 70 and 85 years old in good health. CDR3s include the opening cysteine and the closing phenylalanine or tryptophan. A D gene is named only where the DNA matches it firmly. The listing skips clone size in some rows; elsewhere it reads once, few, many or a size class.

D | size | J | V | DNA | CDR3
. | few | TRBJ2-5 | TRBV11-2 | TGTGCCAGCAGCTTAGACCACCAAGAGACCCAGTACTTC | CASSLDHQETQYF
. | once | TRBJ1-2 | TRBV29-1 | TGCAGCGTTGCTCAGGGTTCCTATAGCTACACCTTC | CSVAQGSYSYTF
. | . | TRBJ1-1 | TRBV29-1 | TGCAGCGTTAAACAGCAGAGCAACACTGAAGCTTTCTTT | CSVKQQSNTEAFF
TRBD1 | . | TRBJ1-1 | TRBV27 | TGTGCCAGCAGTTTACAGGGGGCCCATGAAGCCTTCTTT | CASSLQGAHEAFF
. | . | TRBJ2-2 | TRBV7-2 | TGTGCCAGCAGCTTAGATAGGGGGAGATACACCGGGGAGCTGTTTTTT | CASSLDRGRYTGELFF
. | . | TRBJ1-2 | TRBV27 | TGTGCCAGCAGCCCATTACTGGCGGGTAGTGGCTACACCTTC | CASSPLLAGSGYTF
. | few | TRBJ1-6 | TRBV30 | TGTGCCTGGAGTGCTTCCGGTTTTTCACCCCTCCACTTT | CAWSASGFSPLHF
TRBD1 | few | TRBJ2-1 | TRBV29-1 | TGCAGCGCCGGACAGGGGGCCAACGAGCAGTTCTTC | CSAGQGANEQFF
TRBD1 | few | TRBJ1-2 | TRBV6-1 | TGTGCCAGCCAGGGACAGACCCATGGCTACACCTTC | CASQGQTHGYTF
TRBD1 | few | TRBJ1-2 | TRBV9 | TGTGCCAGCAGCGTAGCCGCGGGACAGGCGATCTATGGCTACACCTTC | CASSVAAGQAIYGYTF
. | . | TRBJ2-7 | TRBV6-2/TRBV6-3 | TGTGCCAGCAGTCCAAGATCGAATAGGGCCGAGCAGTACTTC | CASSPRSNRAEQYF
TRBD2 | . | TRBJ2-7 | TRBV10-3 | TGTGCCATCAGTGGCGGACTAGCCTCCCACGAGCAGTACTTC | CAISGGLASHEQYF
. | . | TRBJ1-4 | TRBV11-3 | TGTGCCAGCAGGGCAGGGAGCGCAACTAATGAAAAACTGTTTTTT | CASRAGSATNEKLFF
TRBD2 | many | TRBJ2-3 | TRBV7-2 | TGTGCCAGCACCATAGCGGGGGGCACCACAGATACGCAGTATTTT | CASTIAGGTTDTQYF
. | . | TRBJ2-2 | TRBV20-1 | TGCAGTGCTAGGGGCATAAGGGGCAGGGACGGGGAGCTGTTTTTT | CSARGIRGRDGELFF
TRBD1 | . | TRBJ2-1 | TRBV2 | TGTGCCAGCAGACCGGGACAGGGGTGGGGTTCCTACAATGAGCAGTTCTTC | CASRPGQGWGSYNEQFF
TRBD2 | . | TRBJ2-2 | TRBV5-1 | TGCGCCAGCAGCACCGGGACTAGCGCAAACACCGGGGAGCTGTTTTTT | CASSTGTSANTGELFF
. | few | TRBJ2-6 | TRBV7-2 | TGTGCCAGCAGCTTCGCACGTTACTCTGGGGCCAACGTCCTGACTTTC | CASSFARYSGANVLTF
. | few | TRBJ2-3 | TRBV7-2 | TGTGCCAGCAGCTTATGGGACTCGCGGGGTCTAGATACGCAGTATTTT | CASSLWDSRGLDTQYF
. | few | TRBJ1-2 | TRBV3-1 | TGTGCCAGCAGCCAAGATCACGGAGTAGGCGGCTACACCTTC | CASSQDHGVGGYTF
. | few | TRBJ2-7 | TRBV10-3 | TGTGCCATCACCGACACCCTCTCCCACGAGCAGTACTTC | CAITDTLSHEQYF
. | . | TRBJ2-1 | TRBV24-1 | TGTGCCACCAGTGAAACCCGGGACCCTTCCAATGAGCAGTTCTTC | CATSETRDPSNEQFF
. | . | TRBJ2-1 | TRBV11-2 | TGTGCCAGCAGCTTAGCTAGGCCCTCCTACAATGAGCAGTTCTTC | CASSLARPSYNEQFF
. | . | TRBJ1-2 | TRBV7-9 | TGTGCCAGCAGCTTAGACCAGGGGATGTATGATGGCTACACCTTC | CASSLDQGMYDGYTF
TRBD1 | . | TRBJ2-4 | TRBV29-1 | TGCAGCGTTCGGGACAGCTTAGCCAAAAACATTCAGTACTTC | CSVRDSLAKNIQYF
TRBD2 | . | TRBJ2-7 | TRBV9 | TGTGCCAGCAGCGCGACTAGCGGGCGACTCGACAAGCAGTACTTC | CASSATSGRLDKQYF
. | few | TRBJ1-2 | TRBV6-2/TRBV6-3 | TGTGCCAGCAGTTACCCGGGGGATGGCTACACCTTC | CASSYPGDGYTF
. | . | TRBJ1-5 | TRBV5-6 | TGTGCCAGCAGCTTGAGACGAAATAATCAGCCCCAGCATTTT | CASSLRRNNQPQHF
TRBD1 | . | TRBJ1-5 | TRBV27 | TGTGCCAGCAGTTTATACCCCGACAGGGCGGGGAATCAGCCCCAGCATTTT | CASSLYPDRAGNQPQHF
. | . | TRBJ1-5 | TRBV4-2 | TGTGCCAGCAGCCAAGATAAGGGTAGCAATCAGCCCCAGCATTTT | CASSQDKGSNQPQHF
. | . | TRBJ2-3 | TRBV20-1 | TGCAGTGCTAGAGGACAGGATAGGCAGTATTTT | CSARGQDRQYF
TRBD1 | . | TRBJ2-7 | TRBV2 | TGTGCCAGCAGGGGGACAGAAAGCTCCTACGAGCAGTACTTC | CASRGTESSYEQYF
TRBD1 | . | TRBJ1-6 | TRBV7-2 | TGTGCCAGCAGCTTAAAGGGGACAGCTAATTCACCCCTCCACTTT | CASSLKGTANSPLHF
. | . | TRBJ2-4 | TRBV27 | TGTGCCAGCAGTCCGACCTTGGGGCAGACAAACATTCAGTACTTC | CASSPTLGQTNIQYF
TRBD1 | . | TRBJ1-1 | TRBV20-1 | TGCAGTGCTAGGGACCCGACAGGGGGCATCACTGAAGCTTTCTTT | CSARDPTGGITEAFF
. | many | TRBJ1-2 | TRBV29-1 | TGCAGCGTTGAATTTACAGGCCGCTATGGCTACACCTTC | CSVEFTGRYGYTF
. | . | TRBJ2-3 | TRBV6-1 | TGTGCCAGCAGTGAAGTGGGCCGCGGGGATACGCAGTATTTT | CASSEVGRGDTQYF
TRBD1 | . | TRBJ2-7 | TRBV6-5 | TGTGCCAGCAGTTTATACGGGACAGCTATTACCTACGAGCAGTACTTC | CASSLYGTAITYEQYF
TRBD1 | . | TRBJ1-2 | TRBV19 | TGTGCCACGGGACAGGGCGGCGGCTACACCTTC | CATGQGGGYTF
TRBD1 | . | TRBJ1-4 | TRBV4-2 | TGTGCCAGCAGCCATTCTCCGACAGGGGGGAACGAAAAACTGTTTTTT | CASSHSPTGGNEKLFF
TRBD2 | once | TRBJ2-7 | TRBV6-5 | TGTGCCAGCAGTTACTCGGGAGCGGGGGGGCCCTACGAGCAGTACTTC | CASSYSGAGGPYEQYF
TRBD2 | few | TRBJ2-1 | TRBV20-1 | TGCAGTGCTCAGCGGGGGACCTCCGCCCATGAGCAGTTCTTC | CSAQRGTSAHEQFF
TRBD1 | few | TRBJ2-5 | TRBV25-1 | TGTGCCAGCAGTGAGACAGGGTCCCAAGAGACCCAGTACTTC | CASSETGSQETQYF